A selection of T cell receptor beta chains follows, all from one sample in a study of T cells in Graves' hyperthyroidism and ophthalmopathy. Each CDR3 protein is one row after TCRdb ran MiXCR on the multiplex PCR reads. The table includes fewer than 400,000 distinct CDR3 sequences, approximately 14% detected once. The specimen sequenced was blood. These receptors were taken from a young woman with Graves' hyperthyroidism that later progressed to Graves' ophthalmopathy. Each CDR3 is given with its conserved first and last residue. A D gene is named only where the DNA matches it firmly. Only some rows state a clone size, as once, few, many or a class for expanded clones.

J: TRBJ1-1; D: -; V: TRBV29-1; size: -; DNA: TGCAGCGTTCGGCCCCGGGCCTCTGGGACTGAAGCTTTCTTT; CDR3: CSVRPRASGTEAFF
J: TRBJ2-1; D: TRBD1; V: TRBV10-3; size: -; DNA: TGTGCCATCAACTCGCCGGACAGGGGGCAGTACAATGAGCAGTTCTTC; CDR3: CAINSPDRGQYNEQFF
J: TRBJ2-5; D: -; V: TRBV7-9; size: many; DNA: TGTGCCAGCAGCTCCGGCCCCCTAGCGACCCAAGAGACCCAGTACTTC; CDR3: CASSSGPLATQETQYF
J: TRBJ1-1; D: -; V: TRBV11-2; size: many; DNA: TGTGCCAGCAGCTTAGTGACAGGCACTGAAGCTTTCTTT; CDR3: CASSLVTGTEAFF
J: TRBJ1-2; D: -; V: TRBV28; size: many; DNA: TGTGCCAGCAGCGCGACAGCTAACTATGGCTACACCTTC; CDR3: CASSATANYGYTF
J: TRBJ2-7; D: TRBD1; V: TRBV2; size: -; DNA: TGTGCCAGCAGCGGGTCCGGGACAGGCGAGCAGTACTTC; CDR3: CASSGSGTGEQYF
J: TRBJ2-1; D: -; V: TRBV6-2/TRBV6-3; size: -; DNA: TGTGCCAGCACCCCGACTAGCTTGGGACATGGGAATGAGCAGTTCTTC; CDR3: CASTPTSLGHGNEQFF
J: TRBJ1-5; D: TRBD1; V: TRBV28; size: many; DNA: TGTGCCAGCAGTTTTTACAGGGACAGTGGTCAGCCCCAGCATTTT; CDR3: CASSFYRDSGQPQHF
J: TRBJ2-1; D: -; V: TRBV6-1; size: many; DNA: TGTGCCAGCAGTGAACGAATCCATGGGGATGAGCAGTTCTTC; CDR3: CASSERIHGDEQFF
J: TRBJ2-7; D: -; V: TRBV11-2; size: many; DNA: TGTGCCAGCAGCCCCGGCCAGGTCTACGAGCAGTACTTC; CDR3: CASSPGQVYEQYF
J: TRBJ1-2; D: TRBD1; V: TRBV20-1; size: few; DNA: TGCAGTGCCGTGGGACAGGGGGAAAACTATGGCTACACCTTC; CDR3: CSAVGQGENYGYTF
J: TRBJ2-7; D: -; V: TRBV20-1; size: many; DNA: TGCAGTGCTAGGGAGGGTTTGGCCTACGAGCAGTACTTC; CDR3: CSAREGLAYEQYF
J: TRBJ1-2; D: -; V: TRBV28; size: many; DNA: TGTGCCAGCAGTCTATCCCCGACAGCTAACTATGGCTACACCTTC; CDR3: CASSLSPTANYGYTF
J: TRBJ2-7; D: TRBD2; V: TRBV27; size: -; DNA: TGTGCCAGCAGACGGACTAGCCGGTGGGAGCAGTACTTC; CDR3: CASRRTSRWEQYF
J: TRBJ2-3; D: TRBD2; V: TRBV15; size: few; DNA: TGTGCCACCAGCTCGGGACTAGCGGGAGGGGTAATGACAGATACGCAGTATTTT; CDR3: CATSSGLAGGVMTDTQYF
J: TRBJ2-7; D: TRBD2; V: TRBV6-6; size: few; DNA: TGTGCCAGCAGTTACTCTCGACTAGCGGGATACGAGCAGTACTTC; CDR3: CASSYSRLAGYEQYF
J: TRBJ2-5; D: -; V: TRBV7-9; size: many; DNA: TGTGCCAGCACCCCGGACAGTGGAGAGACCCAGTACTTC; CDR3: CASTPDSGETQYF
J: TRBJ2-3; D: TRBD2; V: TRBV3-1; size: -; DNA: TGTGCCAGCAGCCAAGGGACTAGCGAAGATACGCAGTATTTT; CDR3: CASSQGTSEDTQYF
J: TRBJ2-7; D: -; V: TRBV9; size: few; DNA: TGTGCCAGCAGCGTAGCGGGGCTTAGCCCATACGAGCAGTACTTC; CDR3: CASSVAGLSPYEQYF
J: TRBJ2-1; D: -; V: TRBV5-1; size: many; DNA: TGCGCCAGCAGCTTAACGGGTTGGGAGCAGTTCTTC; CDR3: CASSLTGWEQFF
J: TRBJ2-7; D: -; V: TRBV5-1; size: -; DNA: TGCGCCAGCAGCTTGGGACAGACTACCTACGAGCAGTACTTC; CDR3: CASSLGQTTYEQYF
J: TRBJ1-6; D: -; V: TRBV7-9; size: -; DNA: TGTGCCAGCAGCTCCAATTCACCCCTCCACTTT; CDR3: CASSSNSPLHF
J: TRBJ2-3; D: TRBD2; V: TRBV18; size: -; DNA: TGTGCCAGCTCACCACTGATGGTTCTAGCGGGAGAGGTAACAGATACGCAGTATTTT; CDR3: CASSPLMVLAGEVTDTQYF
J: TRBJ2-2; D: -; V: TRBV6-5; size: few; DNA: TGTGCCAGCAGTTACAACAGGGTCGGGACCGGGGAGCTGTTTTTT; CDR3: CASSYNRVGTGELFF
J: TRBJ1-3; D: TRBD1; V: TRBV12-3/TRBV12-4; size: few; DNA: TGTGCCAGCAGGGAGACAGGGAAGAGTTTCGTTGACACCATATATTTT; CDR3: CASRETGKSFVDTIYF
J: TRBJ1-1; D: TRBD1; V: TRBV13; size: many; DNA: TGTGCCAGCAGCCGAGCCGGGAGGGGGCACGCTGAAGCTTTCTTT; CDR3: CASSRAGRGHAEAFF
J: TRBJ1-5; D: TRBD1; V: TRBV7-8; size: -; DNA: TGTGCCAGCAGCTTAGGGGCAGGGACAGGGATCTCACAGCCCCAGCATTTT; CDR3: CASSLGAGTGISQPQHF
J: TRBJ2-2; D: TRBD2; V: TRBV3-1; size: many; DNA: TGTGCCAGCAGCCTTCATAGCGGGAGACGAGGTACCGGGGAGCTGTTTTTT; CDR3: CASSLHSGRRGTGELFF
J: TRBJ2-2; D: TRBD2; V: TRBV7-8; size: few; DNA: TGTGCCAGCAGCCCCAGCGGGGGACTTCTAGCGGGCCTTATGAACACCGGGGAGCTGTTTTTT; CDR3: CASSPSGGLLAGLMNTGELFF
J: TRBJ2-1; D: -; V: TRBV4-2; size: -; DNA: TGTGCCAGCAGCCCTTCGCCGAACAATGAGCAGTTCTTC; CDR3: CASSPSPNNEQFF
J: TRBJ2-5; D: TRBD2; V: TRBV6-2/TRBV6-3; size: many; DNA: TGTGCCAGCAGTTACTCGGTGACTAGCGGGATCAAAGAGACCCAGTACTTC; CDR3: CASSYSVTSGIKETQYF